This T cell receptor (beta chain) was captured by sequencing in a study of T cell repertoires in cytomegalovirus infection. Study-level information: Public signatures in TCR beta pointed to CMV infection and matching HLA type.

With 6 bases clipped from V and 3 bases from J, the junction kept 3 bases outside the gene matches. The CDR3 is 13 residues long. Germline CDR1 SGHAT, CDR2 FQNNGV. Whole-study findings and limits: The ex vivo response was dominated by HLA-C-restricted CMV-specific TCR beta clonotypes. Identification of carriers of CMV plus the relevant HLA was performed using cumulative public TCR beta family frequency.

Details on this clonotype: Antigen: not known.

Using its own MiXCR run on the reads, TCRdb lists one record per CDR3 protein. This table has 100,000 to 150,000 distinct CDR3 sequences, around 25% appearing once. Sequencing was carried out using PBMCs, sequenced either directly or after in vitro stimulation (not recorded which). The V gene is TRBV11-2, the J gene TRBJ2-5; 8 positions match TRBD2. The source of this sequence is a human donor in good health (CMV status not recorded). Some clones in this sample may be carry-over from other donors' samples. CDR3 sequence reads: CASRAGGEETQYF. The CDR3 DNA sequence: TGTGCCAGCAGGGCGGGGGGCGAAGAGACCCAGTACTTC.